What follows is one T cell receptor beta chain and its context. Antigen specificity is unknown. The data stem from a study of blood T cells in healthy people across ages. Findings of the study overall: It was not known whether donors were CMV positive (a possible confounder of expanded clonotype changes).

A sample-barcoded 5' primer and a J-beta primer mix were used in a second PCR of roughly 7 to 12 cycles. TCRdb analysed the 5' RACE reads with MiXCR anew, one entry per CDR3 protein. The sample shows 650,000 or so distinct CDR3 sequences, over 40% of them seen only once. The CDR3 covers 15 residues. With 7 bases clipped from V and 4 bases from J, the junction kept 12 bases outside the gene matches. CDR1 MDHEN and CDR2 SYDVKM come from the germline V gene. Healthy Caucasian individuals from Russia aged roughly 6 to 90 served as donors. Investigators took around 11 milliliters of peripheral blood from every donor.

The material sequenced was blood. The chain carries TRBV28 and TRBJ2-7, with TRBD1 matching over 8 bases. The sequence derives from a woman at least 80 years old in good health. CDR3 residues: CASNVPGGGFYEQYF. In DNA, the CDR3 is TGTGCCAGCAATGTTCCAGGGGGCGGCTTTTACGAGCAGTACTTC.